Given below is one T cell receptor (beta chain) in context. V shed 4 bases, J shed 2 bases, and the junction held 3 bases outside the gene matches. Germline V gene lookup returns CDR1 SNHLY and CDR2 FYNNEI. This CDR3 contains 16 residues. Source study methods: Estimation of nucleated cell counts was performed using reference gene primer amplification. Libraries were prepared by immunoSEQ multiplex PCR; TCRdb keeps only in-frame clonotypes and omits some of them. That table is the source of V, J and clone size, and D and trimming were worked out from the DNA. The sample has fewer than 95,000 clones, roughly 87% seen once. The data are from a study of blood T cell repertoires in COVID-19.

The chain combines TRBV2 with TRBJ2-5; 14 nucleotides match TRBD2. The sequenced sample was peripheral blood. The sequence derives from a male donor with acute or convalescent COVID-19. The CDR3 reads CASSARLAGGQETQYF. The CDR3 coding sequence is TGTGCCAGCAGTGCCCGACTAGCGGGGGGGCAAGAGACCCAGTACTTC.